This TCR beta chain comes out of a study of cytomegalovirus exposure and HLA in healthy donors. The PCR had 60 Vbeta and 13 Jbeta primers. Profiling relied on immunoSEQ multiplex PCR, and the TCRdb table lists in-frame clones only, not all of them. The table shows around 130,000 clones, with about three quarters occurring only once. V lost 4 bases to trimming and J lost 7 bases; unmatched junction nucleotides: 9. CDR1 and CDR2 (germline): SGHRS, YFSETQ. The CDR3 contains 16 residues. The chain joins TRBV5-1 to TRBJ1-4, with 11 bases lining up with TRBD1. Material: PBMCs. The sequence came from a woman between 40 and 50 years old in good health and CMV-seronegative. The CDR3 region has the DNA TGCGCCAGCAGCCCCCGAGGGGGGACAGGGGGTGAAAAACTGTTTTTT. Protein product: CASSPRGGTGGEKLFF.